A selection of T cell receptor beta chains follows, all from one sample in a study of shared clonotypes between healthy human individuals. Only in-frame clones appear in the TCRdb table, and some are missing; sequencing was by immunoSEQ multiplex PCR. The profile covers about 1.5 million clones, with 95% to 99% appearing a single time and about 0.45% taken by the ten largest. Material for sequencing was naive CD4+ T cells sorted from blood. The receptors originated from a man aged 30-40 years in good health. Both conserved end residues are trimmed from each CDR3. D genes are given only for firm matches. Where a row states a size, it is once, few, many or the class of an expanded clone; other rows omit it.

clone_size d_call v_call cdr3_aa
. . TRBV9 ASSVGAERRPDTQY
. . TRBV27 ASSLRREETQY
. . TRBV7-6 ASSLRDRGTQY
. . TRBV5-1 ASGSPGDTGELF
. . TRBV7-6 ASSLSEETQY
. . TRBV4-3 ASSQDLGPYEQY
. TRBD2 TRBV15 ATGLAGGPSYNEQF
. . TRBV13 ASSFGGADYEQY
few . TRBV2 ASSEQTTYGYT
. TRBD2 TRBV2 ASSESGRGPGANVLT
. TRBD2 TRBV11-2 ASSLLTSVYNEQF
. . TRBV4-1 ASTFNPGGLNNEQF
. . TRBV28 ASPPGWGPSTDTQY
. . TRBV7-9 ASSYSNQPQH
once TRBD2 TRBV19 ASSIDGATSGRLSGANVLT
. . TRBV19 ASSIGGANTEAF
. . TRBV27 ASRIRGGTGNQPQH
. TRBD1 TRBV7-9 ASSVGDSRETQY
once TRBD1 TRBV5-1 ASSTGTGVYNEQF
. . TRBV27 ASSQFPYTQY
once . TRBV29-1 SVGTVYGYT
. TRBD2 TRBV7-9 ASSLVRAGLRDEQY
. TRBD2 TRBV7-9 ASSLGSPSGNTGELF
. TRBD1 TRBV19 ASRPGQGTFTGELF
. . TRBV4-1 ASSQRSADYEQY
. TRBD2 TRBV18 ASSRLAGVASDTQY
. . TRBV5-1 ASSLVRALTGELF
. TRBD2 TRBV10-1 ATQRGPFYEQY
. TRBD2 TRBV5-5 ASSSGLAGAYEQY
once TRBD1 TRBV5-1 ASSLAPGQGNEQF
once . TRBV4-1 ASSPARGSSSYEQY
. TRBD1 TRBV7-9 ASSPDRGQETQY
. TRBD1 TRBV7-7 ASSYRGQDETQY
. . TRBV7-6 ASRGLGAANREQY
. TRBD2 TRBV6-1 ASGLAGSYEQY
once TRBD2 TRBV6-5 ASSYQGLAGGELF
. . TRBV2 ASRAAGELF
. . TRBV6-1 ASSESKANTPYEQY
. . TRBV9 ASSVAGQSGAETQY
. TRBD2 TRBV27 ASSKASGSSGQF
. TRBD1 TRBV7-3 ASSWNRGNTGELF
once . TRBV9 ASSVGVSGRSYEQY
. TRBD2 TRBV27 ASSLLRESYNEQF
. TRBD2 TRBV5-1 ASSAGLAVQNTGELF
. TRBD2 TRBV18 ASSPRSREFSYEQY
. TRBD2 TRBV6-5 ASTPSGSNEQY
. TRBD1 TRBV5-1 ASSRDRGRGSNTGELF
. . TRBV6-1 ASSEPYHNEQF
once . TRBV27 ASSPPGARQY
. TRBD2 TRBV28 ASSLYLAGVYEQF
. . TRBV2 ASTRDNRETQY
. . TRBV28 ASGGVGAIDTEAF